Included here is one T cell receptor beta chain sequence, with context. Taking its sample share into account, this clonotype is medium-sized (0.01 to 0.1%). The clone's antigen remains unknown. Base qualities are missing; no much larger clone stands one base away. This sample stems from a study of massively parallel sequencing of T cell beta chains (dated by TCRdb to the late 2000s). About the study as a whole: The study profiled human TCR beta CDR3 diversity in peripheral blood using 5'-RACE, Illumina short-read sequencing and a dedicated short-read assembly strategy.

The donor pool comprised some 360 males and around 160 females, all aged roughly 18 to 40 years. From approximately 160 liters of pooled peripheral blood, peripheral leukocyte polyA+ RNA was isolated. A commercial mRNA preparation from normal human peripheral blood leukocytes pooled from some 530 individuals was used as the starting material. The sample was run on an Illumina Genome Analyzer II. A RACE product of about 520 bp was obtained after two rounds of nested PCR with TRBC1/TRBC2-specific primers and was gel-purified. To give RACE a 5' anchor, first-strand cDNA synthesis used a TRBC-specific primer together with a template-switching oligonucleotide. Because the RACE amplicon was too long for direct short-read sequencing, the RACE amplicon was concatemerized by ligation and sheared by sonication. PAGE was used to isolate a size fraction of 100 to 300 bp, and that fraction then underwent shotgun sequencing on the Illumina platform. Separate runs on an Illumina GAII yielded 18.8 million 36-nt reads and 21.7 million 50-nt single-end reads. The study's own analysis went as follows. The pooled 40,582,229 reads were assembled with iSSAKE using parameters -m 15, -o 2 and -r 0.7. Reads aligning to the ends of Ensembl TRBV gene predictions that carried unmatched junctional bases were used to seed de novo CDR3 beta assemblies. Clonotype abundance was estimated as the number of matching assembled contigs, not raw read depth. Of the assembled clonotypes, around 2,000 (roughly 5.9%) were found to have in-frame stop codons and were removed, so that 33,664 productive clonotypes were retained. Of the roughly 270 unique TCR sequences obtained by Sanger sequencing of cloned RACE products, around 70% were also present in the Illumina assembly. The raw public reads went through TCRdb reprocessing: fastp at Q25, MiXCR clone calling, in-frame beta chains kept. Every CDR3 protein is listed once, alongside the most common genes and DNA of its rows. The V and J calls come from TCRdb's annotation, not from the publication. This sample gives about 4,700 distinct CDR3 sequences in total; 38% of them show up just once. About 3% of the sample lies in the top ten.

The germline V gene provides CDR1 SQVTM and CDR2 ANQGSEA. From the cysteine through the phenylalanine, the CDR3 covers 10 amino acids. The read is trimmed to its CDR3 DNA, 30 bases read in frame from base 1. The V and J ends are trimmed by 1 base and 6 bases, leaving 3 bases between them. Summary of the overall study and its limitations: Most clonotypes (21,973 of 33,664) were supported by a single sequence read, by which apparent diversity could in principle be inflated. In subsampling, clonotype counts increased linearly with read number, which indicated that sequencing depth was far from saturation. Because the RNA was pooled from many donors, population-average clonotype abundance rather than any individual repertoire is reflected in the results. The reported gene usage frequencies may have been skewed by preferential PCR amplification of some TRBV and TRBJ sequences. TRBV usage was found to range from 0.01% for TRBV17 to 24% to 25% for TRBV20-1, and TRBJ usage was found to range from around 1.5% for TRBJ2-6 to 17.2% for TRBJ2-1. Among 33,664 distinct clonotypes, single-copy clonotypes made up roughly three fifths of clonotypes but only around 19% of assemblies. Only approximately 23,000 (about 67%) of the clonotypes could be assigned a unique TRBV gene. CDR3 beta length spanned 21 to 81 nucleotides, with a peak at 45 nucleotides.

The sequenced material came from commercial RNA from peripheral blood pooled from many donors. This TCR came from a pool of human donors in good health; the sample was commercial RNA pooled from many donors. The rearranged segments are TRBV29-1 and TRBJ1-2; the D gene remains uncertain. CDR3 reads: CSVEGDGYTF. The DNA sequence is given as TGCAGCGTTGAAGGGGATGGCTACACCTTC.